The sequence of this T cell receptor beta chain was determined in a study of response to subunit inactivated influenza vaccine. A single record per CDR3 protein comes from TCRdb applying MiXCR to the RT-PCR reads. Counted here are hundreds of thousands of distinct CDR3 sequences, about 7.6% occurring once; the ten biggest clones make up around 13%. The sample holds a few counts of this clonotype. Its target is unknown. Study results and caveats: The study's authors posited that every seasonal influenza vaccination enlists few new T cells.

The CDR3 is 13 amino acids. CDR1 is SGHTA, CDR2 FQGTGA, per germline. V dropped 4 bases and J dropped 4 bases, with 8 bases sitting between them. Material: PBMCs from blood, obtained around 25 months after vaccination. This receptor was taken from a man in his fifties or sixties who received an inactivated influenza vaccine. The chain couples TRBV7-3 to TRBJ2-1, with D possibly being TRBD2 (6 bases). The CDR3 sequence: CASSSGLYNEQFF. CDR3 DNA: TGTGCCAGCAGCTCGGGACTTTACAATGAGCAGTTCTTC.